This T cell receptor (beta chain) originates from a study of blood T cell repertoires in COVID-19. On the study more broadly: Nucleic acid was either cDNA or gDNA, and it came from T cells, B-cell-depleted T cells, or PBMCs.

Deletions cut 4 bases from V and 1 base from J, with 13 bases between. The CDR3 extends over 15 amino acids. The germline CDR1 and CDR2 sequences are KGHSH and LQKENI. Per the study methods: Amplification from reference gene primers served as the basis for estimated nucleated cell counts. Only in-frame clones appear in the TCRdb table, and some are missing; sequencing was by immunoSEQ multiplex PCR. The DNA gave D and trimming, while V, J and clone size come from that table. The table lists about 99,000 clones, over 75% of them singletons. The chain employs TRBV18 and TRBJ1-1; a weak D match, TRBD1 (5 bases). Sample: peripheral blood. The TCR sequence derives from a human donor in a cohort sampled during active or convalescent COVID-19. In DNA form, the CDR3 reads TGTGCCAGCTCACAGACTGGGGGGGGGAACACTGAAGCTTTCTTT. Translation gives CASSQTGGGNTEAFF. The whole variable domain, filled in from reference TRBV18 and TRBJ1-1, reads NAGVMQNPRHLVRRRGQEARLRCSPMKGHSHVYWYRQLPEEGLKFMVYLQKENIIDESGMPKERFSAEFPKEGPSILRIQQVVRGDSAAYFCASSQTGGGNTEAFFGQGTRLTVV.